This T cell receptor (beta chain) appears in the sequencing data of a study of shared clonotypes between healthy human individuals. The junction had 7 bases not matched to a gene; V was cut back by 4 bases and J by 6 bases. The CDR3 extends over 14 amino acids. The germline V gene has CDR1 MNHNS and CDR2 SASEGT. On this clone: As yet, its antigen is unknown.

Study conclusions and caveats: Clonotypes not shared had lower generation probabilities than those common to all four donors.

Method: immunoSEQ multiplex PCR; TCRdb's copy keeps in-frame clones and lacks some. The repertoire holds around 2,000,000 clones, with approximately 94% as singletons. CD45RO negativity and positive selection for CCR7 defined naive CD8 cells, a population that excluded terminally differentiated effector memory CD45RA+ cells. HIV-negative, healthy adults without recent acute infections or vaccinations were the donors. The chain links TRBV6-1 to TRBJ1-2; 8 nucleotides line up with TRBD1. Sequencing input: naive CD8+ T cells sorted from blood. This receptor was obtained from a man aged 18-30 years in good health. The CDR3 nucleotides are TGTGCCAGCAGTGGTAAGGACAGGGCTCATGGCTACACCTTC. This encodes CASSGKDRAHGYTF.